The 21 T cell receptor beta chains presented below share a single source sample, sequenced in a study of blood T cells in healthy people across ages. Next came a second PCR, run for roughly 6 to 11 cycles, which used a sample-barcoded 5' primer along with a J-beta primer mix. TCRdb passed the 5' RACE reads through MiXCR, listing each CDR3 protein once. The sample has roughly 800,000 distinct CDR3 sequences; 58% are singletons. The sequenced sample was blood. The receptors derive from a man aged 25 to 45 in good health.

The chain is built from TRBV7-2 and TRBJ2-5, with 11 bases identical to TRBD2. The V gene's germline CDR1 is SGHTA and CDR2 FQGNSA. CDR3 length equals 18 residues. V was pared by 5 bases and J by 3 bases, with 14 bases of the junction left unmatched. CDR3: CASSPGRTTSGAEETQYF. Written as DNA, the CDR3 is TGTGCCAGCAGCCCCGGCCGAACGACTAGCGGGGCAGAAGAGACCCAGTACTTC.

The rearrangement joins TRBV28 to TRBJ2-3; 7 nucleotides align to TRBD2. V gave up 6 bases and J gave up 6 bases; unmatched junction bases: 12. The length of the CDR3 is 15 residues. Germline V lookup: CDR1 MDHEN, CDR2 SYDVKM. The CDR3 sequence: CASSPRTSLPDTQYF. The CDR3 DNA is TGTGCCAGCAGCCCGAGGACTAGTTTGCCGGATACGCAGTATTTT.

This rearrangement joins TRBV11-1 to TRBJ2-1; tentatively, D is TRBD2 (6 bases). CDR3 length equals 16 residues. CDR1 and CDR2 from the germline V gene are SGHAT and FQDESV (reference sequence). With 0 bases removed from V and 6 bases from J, the gap between germline ends came to 15 bases. The CDR3 DNA follows: TGTGCCAGCAGCTTAGCCTTGCGAGGGAGGACCAATGAGCAGTTCTTC. Protein sequence: CASSLALRGRTNEQFF.

This clonotype appeared a few times. The genes are TRBV12-3 or TRBV12-4 and TRBJ2-3; 7 nucleotides align to TRBD2. The length of the CDR3 is 17 residues. V shed 4 bases, J shed 1 base, and the junction held 11 bases outside the gene matches. CDR3 sequence reads: CASSSTTSRLGTDTQYF. DNA of the CDR3: TGTGCCAGCAGTTCGACGACTAGCCGTCTGGGCACAGATACGCAGTATTTT.

The chain carries TRBV4-3 and TRBJ2-7, with a possible D match to TRBD2 (5 bases). CDR3 length: 15 amino acids. Germline V CDR1 and CDR2: LGHNA, YSLEER. V was clipped by 4 bases and J by 0 bases, with 13 bases between them. The CDR3 here is CASSPTLGSSYEQYF. In DNA, the CDR3 is TGCGCCAGCAGCCCGACCCTAGGGAGCTCCTACGAGCAGTACTTC.

The chain is built from TRBV29-1 and TRBJ1-1; D remains unclear. CDR3 size: 12 residues. Trimming took off 5 bases at V and 2 bases at J, with 9 bases between the two ends. Germline V gene lookup returns CDR1 SQVTM and CDR2 ANQGSEA. CDR3 DNA: TGCAGCGTTAAGAATTTCAACACTGAAGCTTTCTTT. Translation: CSVKNFNTEAFF.

The chain employs TRBV28 and TRBJ2-3, with D possibly TRBD1 on 6 matching bases. V was cut by 4 bases and J by 4 bases, with 12 bases left in between. The CDR3 is 14 amino acids. Per germline, CDR1 MDHEN and CDR2 SYDVKM. The CDR3 DNA sequence: TGTGCCAGCAGTTCCGCCCAGGGGTCAGATACGCAGTATTTT. This translates into CASSSAQGSDTQYF.

This clonotype was seen a single time. V gene TRBV12-3 or TRBV12-4 combines with J gene TRBJ2-7; a weak D match, TRBD1 (6 bases). CDR3 length: 13 amino acids. V lost 6 bases and J 9 bases, leaving 18 bases between the germline ends. CDR3 coding DNA: TGTGCCAGCAGAGAACAGGGTATCAGCGGGCAGTACTTC. It codes for CASREQGISGQYF.

This clonotype was counted a few times. The chain is built from TRBV7-2 and TRBJ2-7; TRBD2 aligns across 9 bases. V dropped 3 bases and J dropped 5; count of bases not matched to a gene: 5. The CDR3 length is 14 residues. CDR1 SGHTA and CDR2 FQGNSA come from the germline V gene. The CDR3 bases are TGTGCCAGCAGCTTTAGCGGGAGTATCAACGAGCAGTACTTC. Residues: CASSFSGSINEQYF.

This clonotype was seen a handful of times. V gene TRBV20-1 combines with J gene TRBJ1-2, with no clear D. The V and J ends lost 4 bases and 3 bases respectively, with 18 bases between them. Germline CDR1 and CDR2: DFQATT and SNEGSKA (reference sequence). CDR3 length equals 15 residues. The CDR3 is CSANDPLTGHYGYTF. CDR3 nucleotides: TGCAGTGCTAATGACCCCCTCACGGGCCACTATGGCTACACCTTC.

The V call is TRBV15, the J call TRBJ1-1; D ambiguous. V lost 0 bases and J lost 9, with 11 bases in between. CDR1 LNHNV and CDR2 YYDKDF come from the germline V gene (reference sequence). The CDR3 sequence is 13 residues long. The CDR3 sequence is CATSRDLKGQAFF. CDR3 sequence (DNA): TGTGCCACCAGCAGAGATCTCAAGGGTCAAGCTTTCTTT.

This clonotype turned up a few times. This sequence joins TRBV11-3 and TRBJ2-3, with D perhaps matching TRBD1 or TRBD2 (5 bases each). Germline V gene data show CDR1 as SGHNT and CDR2 as YENEEA. Trimming removed 1 base from V and 8 bases from J, with 13 bases in between. The CDR3 is 14 residues long. CDR3 sequence (DNA): TGTGCCAGCAGCTTAGGGGACCCCCGGGCTACGCAGTATTTT. Its protein product is CASSLGDPRATQYF.

The V gene is TRBV20-1, the J gene TRBJ2-1, with a possible D match to TRBD1 (6 bases). The length of the CDR3 is 16 residues. From germline, CDR1 is DFQATT and CDR2 SNEGSKA (reference sequence). Trimming removed 4 bases at V and 1 base at J, with 17 bases between. CDR3 residues: CSAITPGASSYNEQFF. In DNA, the CDR3 is TGCAGTGCTATCACCCCAGGGGCATCATCCTACAATGAGCAGTTCTTC.

V is TRBV7-6 and J is TRBJ2-7; a possible D gene is TRBD1 (5 bases). CDR3 length equals 16 residues. CDR1 SGHVS and CDR2 FNYEAQ come from the germline V gene. Trimming cost V 5 bases and J 0 bases, with 17 bases left between them. DNA for the CDR3: TGTGCCAGCAGCCCCTTAACGAGACAGAGCTCCTACGAGCAGTACTTC. As protein: CASSPLTRQSSYEQYF.

The chain uses TRBV7-8 and TRBJ2-1; 7 bases agree with TRBD2. The CDR3 runs to 14 residues. In germline, CDR1 is SGHVS, CDR2 FQNEAQ. V dropped 8 bases and J dropped 2; count of bases not matched to a gene: 6. As DNA, the CDR3 is TGTGCCAGCCGCCCGACTAGCCCCTACAATGAGCAGTTCTTC. Protein: CASRPTSPYNEQFF. The full variable domain, with the rest looked up from reference TRBV7-8 and TRBJ2-1, is GAGVSQSPRYKVAKRGQDVALRCDPISGHVSLFWYQQALGQGPEFLTYFQNEAQLDKSGLPSDRFFAERPEGSVSTLKIQRTQQEDSAVYLCASRPTSPYNEQFFGPGTRLTVL.

CDR3 sequence reads: CASSTGTGAYYEQYF. The CDR3 DNA sequence: TGTGCCAGCAGCACCGGGACAGGAGCCTACTACGAGCAGTACTTC. The chain employs TRBV28 and TRBJ2-7, with 8 bases that match TRBD1. J lost 3 bases, V lost 6 bases, and 10 bases had no gene match. The CDR3 is 15 residues long. Germline CDR1 and CDR2: MDHEN and SYDVKM.

This clonotype was counted only a few times. This sequence joins TRBV20-1 and TRBJ2-1; D ambiguous. The CDR3 has 14 residues. In germline, CDR1 is DFQATT, CDR2 SNEGSKA (reference sequence). Trimming left V 0 bases short and J 4 bases short, with 10 bases between. Here the CDR3 DNA reads TGCAGTGCTAGAGATAGGGTGGGGTACAATGAGCAGTTCTTC. It specifies CSARDRVGYNEQFF.

The genes are TRBV15 and TRBJ2-1; D remains ambiguous. Trimming stripped 0 bases from V and 6 bases from J, with 12 bases between. This CDR3 region has 15 residues. In germline, CDR1 is LNHNV, CDR2 YYDKDF (reference sequence). In DNA, the CDR3 is TGTGCCACCAGCAGAGAGGCTGGGGTTACCAATGAGCAGTTCTTC. Amino acid sequence: CATSREAGVTNEQFF.

The chain has TRBV3-1 and TRBJ2-7, with D tentatively TRBD2 (6 bases). Germline-derived CDR1 and CDR2 are LGHDT and YNNKEL (reference sequence). The CDR3 runs 14 residues. Trimming removed 1 base at V and 3 bases at J, with 10 bases between. The CDR3 region is CASSQVGGNYEQYF. In DNA, the CDR3 is TGTGCCAGCAGCCAAGTTGGGGGGAACTACGAGCAGTACTTC.

This clonotype has more than one count but fewer than ten. The rearrangement links TRBV19 to TRBJ2-7, with 7 bases identical to TRBD1. In germline, CDR1 is LNHDA, CDR2 SQIVND (reference sequence). The CDR3 covers 14 residues. V dropped 9 bases and J dropped 2; count of bases not matched to a gene: 10. In DNA form, the CDR3 reads TGTGCCAGCAGTCTCACCGGGACAGCCTACGAGCAGTACTTC. Its protein product is CASSLTGTAYEQYF.

The V call is TRBV6-6, the J call TRBJ1-2; D unclear. V was clipped by 6 bases and J by 3 bases, with 17 bases between them. CDR1 and CDR2 (germline): MNHNY, SVGAGI (reference sequence). The CDR3 spans 15 residues. CDR3 sequence (DNA): TGTGCCAGCAGCATTACAGACCCAACTTACTATGGCTACACCTTC. Its protein is CASSITDPTYYGYTF.